Below, one TCR beta chain is given with its context. The sample contains more than one DNA sequence encoding this CDR3. In the source study's methods: It was from reference gene primer amplification that nucleated cell counts were estimated. TCRdb's copy holds only in-frame clones and misses some; the assay was immunoSEQ multiplex PCR. That table gives V, J and clone size, and the DNA gave D and trimming. The sample contains some 220,000 clones, over 90% of which appear only once. This sample was included in a study of blood T cell repertoires in COVID-19. Study background: The cDNA or gDNA used as material had been derived from T cells, B-cell-depleted T cells, or PBMCs.

This sequence was found in a man between 25 and 39 years old with COVID-19, enrolled during active disease. The sequenced sample consisted of peripheral blood.

The CDR3 region is CASSRDRMNTEAFF. CDR3 nucleotide sequence: TGTGCCAGCAGCCGAGACAGGATGAACACTGAAGCTTTCTTT. The V gene is TRBV3-1 (or the pseudogene TRBV3-2), the J gene TRBJ1-1, with D possibly being TRBD1 (6 bases). Per germline, CDR1 LGHDT and CDR2 YNNKEL (reference sequence). Trimming cost V 4 bases and J 0 bases, with 9 bases left between them. This CDR3 region has 14 residues.